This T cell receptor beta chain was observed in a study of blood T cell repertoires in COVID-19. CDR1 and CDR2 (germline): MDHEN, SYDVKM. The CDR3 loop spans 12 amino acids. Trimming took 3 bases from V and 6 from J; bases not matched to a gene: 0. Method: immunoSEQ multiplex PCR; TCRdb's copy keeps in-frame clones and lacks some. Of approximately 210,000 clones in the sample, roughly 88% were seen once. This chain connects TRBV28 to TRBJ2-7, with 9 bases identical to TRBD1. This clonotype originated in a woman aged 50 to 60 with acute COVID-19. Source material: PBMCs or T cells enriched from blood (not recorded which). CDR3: CASSLTGGEQYF. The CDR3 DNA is TGTGCCAGCAGTTTGACAGGGGGCGAGCAGTACTTC.